The present TCR beta chain was sequenced within a study of blood T cell repertoires in COVID-19. The CDR3 is 15 amino acids. V lost 7 bases and J 3 bases, leaving 15 bases between the germline ends. Germline CDR1 reads MNHEY; CDR2 reads SMNVEV (reference sequence). TCRdb keeps only in-frame clones here, not all; method: immunoSEQ multiplex PCR. The sample consists of some 45,000 clones, roughly nine tenths of them appearing once. The chain carries TRBV27 and TRBJ2-2, with D possibly matching TRBD2 (7 bases). The sequenced sample was peripheral blood. This clonotype was sampled from a human donor in a cohort sampled during active COVID-19. CDR3 DNA: TGTGCCAGCACCGGGGCGGGGGCCTACACCGGGGAGCTGTTTTTT. Translated, it gives CASTGAGAYTGELFF.